This T cell receptor (beta chain) was recorded in a study of technical replicates of blood from a few donors. The CDR3 loop spans 14 amino acids. The V gene lost 0 bases and the J gene lost 6 bases, with 11 bases spanning the gap. Looked up from germline, CDR1 is MNHEY and CDR2 is SVGAGI. The assay was immunoSEQ multiplex PCR, and TCRdb's table has in-frame clones only and misses some. The sample carries 60,000 to 85,000 clones, roughly 97% recorded once. Source material: T cells isolated from PBMCs. This rearrangement joins TRBV6-5 to TRBJ1-2, with TRBD1 as a possible D gene (6 bases). The clonotype comes from a human donor in good health. This chain's CDR3 is CASSYSQGPDGYTF. In DNA, the CDR3 is TGTGCCAGCAGTTACTCACAGGGCCCAGATGGCTACACCTTC.